This T cell receptor beta chain was recorded in a study of T cells after yellow fever vaccination (dated by TCRdb to the late 2010s). Regarding the research as a whole: Libraries from fractions with low cell numbers were prepared with the SMART-Seq v4 Ultra Low Input RNA kit. To follow T-cell clones before and after both primary and booster YFV17D yellow fever vaccination, bulk TCR alpha and beta repertoires underwent longitudinal sequencing. Two healthy male donors, one aged 18 to 30 and one aged 30 to 40 years, made up the cohort. Blood was collected at multiple timepoints before and after primary and secondary immunization, and bulk PBMC replicates and cell subsets were isolated. Results the study describes overall, beyond this receptor: The study included only two donors, which limits how far the findings can be generalized. The secondary T-cell response was weaker than the primary response but faster, peaking on day 5 instead of day 15. A small fraction of clonotypes showed up in both the CD4 and CD8 compartments, probably as a result of convergent recombination. FACS-sorted repertoires could contain abundant contaminating clonotypes from the bulk population, so computational filtering was required. Most clones expanded after primary vaccination (around 97% of CD4 and 88% of CD8) were re-detected after the booster, suggesting that broad memory maintenance occurred.

Instrument used: Illumina NovaSeq 6000. TCR cDNA was made using 5'RACE template switching, a step that added a universal primer site and unique molecular identifiers. Priming for cDNA synthesis came from both the TCR alpha and TCR beta constant segments. Libraries were amplified in two PCR steps, with sample barcodes and sequencing adapters added in the second step. Libraries were sequenced on Illumina HiSeq 2500 (2x100 bp) or NovaSeq (2x150 bp). The source study handled its data this way. MIGEC handled demultiplexing of reads and collapsing into UMI consensus sequences, while MiXCR performed V(D)J alignment. Vaccine-responding clonotypes were identified with edgeR using replicate PBMC samples, with FDR below 0.01 and a log2 fold change above 5 up to day 15 being required. CD4 or CD8 identity was assigned to each bulk clonotype according to whether the clonotype was present at higher abundance in the sequenced CD4 repertoire or the sequenced CD8 repertoire. TCRdb reprocessed the public reads (quality trimming at Q25 with fastp, clone calling with MiXCR) and kept in-frame beta chains. Each CDR3 protein appears once, grouped with its most common genes and DNA. Clone size and V and J calls follow TCRdb, not the original study. This sample gives approximately 450,000 distinct CDR3 sequences in total; about 17% of them show up just once. The top ten clonotypes cover roughly a sixth of the sample.

The treatment or condition label on this specimen signifies: live attenuated yellow fever vaccine strain. Two biological replicates of bulk PBMCs were collected at each blood-draw timepoint. A standard Ficoll-Paque protocol was used to isolate PBMCs from peripheral blood. TriZol was used to extract RNA from bulk PBMCs, from CD4 and CD8 fractions, and from dextramer-positive and dextramer-negative fractions. CDR1 and CDR2 were assigned from the germline V gene as LGHNA and YSLEER. From the cysteine up to the phenylalanine, the CDR3 has a length of 16 residues. The CDR3 DNA has 48 bases and is translated from base 1. V drops 0 bases and J drops 3 bases, leaving 14 bases in between. This clonotype was picked up many times. Its antigen is unknown. Base qualities are not provided; no much larger clone lies one nucleotide away.

Sample: PBMCs, taken before the yellow fever booster vaccination. The clonotype comes from a young man who received the YFV17D yellow fever vaccine. The chain was built from TRBV4-3 and TRBJ2-5; the D gene could be TRBD1 or TRBD2, each one agreeing over 5 bases. The DNA is TGCGCCAGCAGCCAAGAAGCGAGGGTCAGGGAAGAGACCCAGTACTTC. Its translation reads: CASSQEARVREETQYF.